A selection of T cell receptor beta chains follows, all from one sample in a study of blood T cell repertoires in COVID-19. The repertoire was sequenced with immunoSEQ multiplex PCR; TCRdb's copy has only in-frame clones and lacks some. The data contain some 180,000 clones, approximately 80% of them singletons. Specimen: peripheral blood. The receptors here all came from a man between 60 and 75 years old with acute or convalescent COVID-19. The CDR3 runs from the conserved cysteine through the conserved F or W. D genes are given only for firm matches. A row's size may be missing; if present it is once, few, many or a size class.

.	once	TRBV4-2	TRBJ2-7	CASSQDGHEQYF	TGTGCCAGCAGCCAAGATGGCCACGAGCAGTACTTC
TRBD2	.	TRBV29-1	TRBJ2-5	CSPRLAGQETQYF	TGCAGCCCCCGACTAGCGGGTCAAGAGACCCAGTACTTC
.	.	TRBV5-1	TRBJ2-3	CASSLGAYTYTDTQYF	TGCGCCAGCAGCTTGGGGGCCTACACTTACACAGATACGCAGTATTTT
.	.	TRBV19	TRBJ2-7	CASSTPQGTYSYEQYF	TGTGCCAGTAGTACCCCCCAAGGGACATACTCCTACGAGCAGTACTTC
TRBD2	.	TRBV7-2	TRBJ2-1	CASSLALAGGLPNPYNEQFF	TGTGCCAGCAGCTTAGCTTTAGCGGGGGGACTACCCAATCCTTACAATGAGCAGTTCTTC
.	.	TRBV11-1	TRBJ2-7	CASSLNSATYEQYF	TGTGCCAGCAGTTTGAATAGCGCGACCTACGAGCAGTACTTC
.	.	TRBV5-1	TRBJ2-6	CASSSDGVGANVLTF	TGCGCCAGCAGCTCCGACGGAGTTGGGGCCAACGTCCTGACTTTC
.	.	TRBV5-8	TRBJ2-7	CASSKGDTTTYEQYF	TGTGCCAGCAGCAAAGGGGACACCACGACCTACGAGCAGTACTTC
TRBD2	.	TRBV7-8	TRBJ2-1	CASGTSGYNEQFF	TGTGCGTCGGGGACTAGCGGCTACAATGAGCAGTTCTTC
TRBD1	.	TRBV5-1	TRBJ1-3	CASSVGQASSGNTIYF	TGCGCCAGCAGCGTGGGACAGGCGAGCTCTGGAAACACCATATATTTT
.	.	TRBV27	TRBJ1-6	CASSPRSRVDSPLHF	TGTGCCAGCAGTCCACGGTCCAGGGTTGATTCACCCCTCCACTTT
TRBD1	.	TRBV4-2	TRBJ1-3	CASSPSRGGTGAKTIYF	TGTGCCAGCAGCCCATCCAGGGGTGGTACAGGGGCTAAGACCATATATTTT
.	few	TRBV29-1	TRBJ2-3	CSVEYRVVDTQYF	TGCAGCGTTGAGTACAGGGTCGTAGATACGCAGTATTTT
TRBD2	.	TRBV9	TRBJ2-1	CASSLGTSGGEQFF	TGTGCCAGCAGCCTCGGGACTAGCGGAGGAGAGCAGTTCTTC
TRBD1	.	TRBV6-1	TRBJ1-4	CASSEEGTGVGEKLFF	TGTGCCAGCAGTGAAGAAGGGACAGGGGTGGGCGAAAAACTGTTTTTT
TRBD1	.	TRBV11-2	TRBJ1-3	CASSSTDRGLGNTIYF	TGTGCCAGCAGCTCAACCGACAGGGGGCTAGGAAACACCATATATTTT
TRBD1	.	TRBV4-1	TRBJ2-5	CASSHPTQGALGETQYF	TGCGCCAGCAGCCACCCCACACAGGGGGCGTTAGGAGAGACCCAGTACTTC
.	.	TRBV4-2	TRBJ2-2	CASSQAGNTGELFF	TGTGCCAGCAGCCAAGCGGGGAACACCGGGGAGCTGTTTTTT
.	.	TRBV9	TRBJ2-3	CASSTLSTDTQYF	TGTGCCAGCAGCACTCTAAGCACAGATACGCAGTATTTT
.	.	TRBV5-1	TRBJ1-1	CASSLRPRDVAFF	TGCGCCAGCAGCTTGCGGCCCAGGGATGTGGCTTTCTTT
TRBD2	.	TRBV2	TRBJ2-3	CASHSGSGYYTDTQYF	TGTGCCAGTCATAGCGGGAGCGGTTACTACACAGATACGCAGTATTTT
.	few	TRBV18	TRBJ2-2	CASSPARREREYTGELFF	TGTGCCAGCTCACCAGCGAGGAGGGAAAGGGAGTACACCGGGGAGCTGTTTTTT
.	.	TRBV10-3	TRBJ2-1	CAISESWAGLYNEQFF	TGTGCCATCAGTGAGTCCTGGGCGGGACTTTACAATGAGCAGTTCTTC
TRBD2	.	TRBV5-1	TRBJ2-7	CASSFTLAGEYYEQYF	TGCGCCAGCAGCTTCACTCTAGCGGGAGAATATTACGAGCAGTACTTC
TRBD2	.	TRBV5-8	TRBJ2-3	CASSFLAGPSTDTQYF	TGTGCCAGCAGCTTTCTAGCGGGGCCTAGCACAGATACGCAGTATTTT
.	.	TRBV6-5	TRBJ1-3	CASSRGYGGNTIYF	TGTGCCAGCAGTCGGGGGTACGGTGGAAACACCATATATTTT
TRBD1	.	TRBV6-5	TRBJ1-1	CASKLGQGESAFF	TGTGCCAGCAAGCTCGGACAGGGGGAGTCGGCTTTCTTT
.	.	TRBV10-3	TRBJ1-4	CAISGGGQEKLFF	TGTGCCATCAGTGGGGGAGGCCAAGAAAAACTGTTTTTT
TRBD2	.	TRBV7-2	TRBJ2-1	CASSLGSLAGIEQFF	TGTGCCAGCAGCTTAGGTTCCCTAGCGGGTATTGAGCAGTTCTTC
.	.	TRBV2	TRBJ1-5	CASSAHFSNQPQHF	TGTGCCAGCAGTGCGCACTTTAGCAATCAGCCCCAGCATTTT
TRBD1	once	TRBV6-6	TRBJ2-4	CASRAPGGAKNIQYF	TGTGCCAGCAGGGCTCCAGGGGGAGCCAAAAACATTCAGTACTTC
TRBD1	.	TRBV15	TRBJ1-5	CATSVGQDSNQPQHF	TGTGCCACCAGCGTGGGACAGGATAGCAATCAGCCCCAGCATTTT
.	.	TRBV6-6	TRBJ1-1	CASSYSPGLDTEAFF	TGTGCCAGCAGTTACTCGCCCGGGTTGGACACTGAAGCTTTCTTT
.	few	TRBV15	TRBJ1-5	CATSSGVRSAGHQPQHF	TGTGCCACCAGCAGTGGTGTTCGATCGGCAGGCCATCAGCCCCAGCATTTT
.	.	TRBV7-2	TRBJ2-3	CASSTKLELVDTQYF	TGTGCCAGCAGTACAAAGCTAGAGTTGGTAGATACGCAGTATTTT
TRBD1	.	TRBV5-1	TRBJ2-7	CASKFLDRATYEQYF	TGCGCCAGCAAATTTTTGGACAGGGCCACCTACGAGCAGTACTTC
.	.	TRBV19	TRBJ1-1	CATSFGIRRNTEAFF	TGTGCCACCTCCTTCGGTATACGGAGGAACACTGAAGCTTTCTTT
TRBD2	.	TRBV19	TRBJ2-1	CASSIVAGGRGNEQFF	TGTGCCAGTAGTATAGTAGCGGGGGGGCGTGGGAATGAGCAGTTCTTC
.	.	TRBV5-6	TRBJ1-2	CASSPFSDGYTF	TGTGCCAGCAGCCCTTTCTCAGATGGCTACACCTTC
.	.	TRBV11-2	TRBJ1-1	CASSPPSEFQAFF	TGTGCCAGCAGCCCACCCTCCGAGTTCCAAGCTTTCTTT
TRBD2	.	TRBV6-1	TRBJ2-7	CASSAWTSGSGYGYEQYF	TGTGCCAGCAGTGCTTGGACTAGCGGGAGTGGTTACGGGTACGAGCAGTACTTC
TRBD1	few	TRBV5-1	TRBJ2-5	CASSETQGAYETQYF	TGCGCCAGCAGTGAAACTCAGGGGGCCTATGAGACCCAGTACTTC
.	.	TRBV7-2	TRBJ2-1	CASSLAPDTYNEQFF	TGTGCCAGCAGCTTAGCACCGGACACCTACAATGAGCAGTTCTTC
.	.	TRBV9	TRBJ2-1	CASSVGLSGRVNEQFF	TGTGCCAGCAGCGTAGGGTTAAGCGGGCGGGTCAATGAGCAGTTCTTC
.	.	TRBV2	TRBJ2-1	CASSENRAGEQFF	TGTGCCAGCAGTGAAAACCGGGCGGGTGAGCAGTTCTTC
.	few	TRBV2	TRBJ1-6	CASKAGGLSPLHF	TGTGCCAGCAAGGCGGGGGGCCTCTCACCCCTCCACTTT
TRBD1	few	TRBV19	TRBJ1-5	CASRGDRGRWNQPQHF	TGTGCCAGTAGGGGGGACAGGGGGCGATGGAATCAGCCCCAGCATTTT
.	.	TRBV3-1/TRBV3-2	TRBJ1-4	CASSPRAVEKLFF	TGTGCCAGCAGCCCCAGGGCAGTTGAAAAACTGTTTTTT
.	.	TRBV19	TRBJ1-3	CASNSLRQTGLSGNTIYF	TGTGCCAGTAATTCGCTACGCCAGACAGGCCTCTCTGGAAACACCATATATTTT
.	.	TRBV7-2	TRBJ1-1	CASSLMIDTEAFF	TGTGCCAGCAGCTTAATGATAGACACTGAAGCTTTCTTT
TRBD1	few	TRBV4-1	TRBJ1-2	CASSLAGQGFYGYTF	TGCGCCAGCAGCCTAGCGGGACAGGGTTTTTATGGCTACACCTTC
TRBD1	.	TRBV7-2	TRBJ1-2	CASSQHRDRGVGYTF	TGTGCCAGCAGCCAACACCGGGACAGGGGGGTTGGCTACACCTTC
TRBD1	once	TRBV3-1/TRBV3-2	TRBJ1-3	CASSQLTGTGGSGNTIYF	TGTGCCAGCAGCCAACTAACCGGGACAGGGGGTTCGGGAAACACCATATATTTT
.	.	TRBV5-5	TRBJ1-2	CASSLDDYPGYTF	TGTGCCAGCAGCTTGGACGACTACCCTGGCTACACCTTC
.	.	TRBV7-2	TRBJ1-4	CASSLAQTRNEKLFF	TGTGCCAGCAGCTTAGCACAGACCCGTAATGAAAAACTGTTTTTT
TRBD1	.	TRBV7-9	TRBJ2-7	CASSRDRAYEQYF	TGTGCCAGCAGCCGCGACAGGGCCTACGAGCAGTACTTC
TRBD1	.	TRBV10-2	TRBJ1-5	CASSVEAGGQPQHF	TGCGCCAGCAGTGTTGAGGCAGGGGGTCAGCCCCAGCATTTT
.	.	TRBV15	TRBJ1-1	CATSRGREGGTEAFF	TGTGCCACCAGCAGGGGGCGGGAGGGAGGCACTGAAGCTTTCTTT
.	.	TRBV6-2/TRBV6-3	TRBJ1-2	CASSYMRWTESDYGYTF	TGTGCCAGCAGTTACATGAGGTGGACAGAGAGTGACTATGGCTACACCTTC
.	.	TRBV20-1	TRBJ1-2	CSASSDLSSGRYTF	TGCAGTGCTAGTTCCGACCTTTCCTCGGGTCGCTACACCTTC